The clone carrying this TCR beta chain occurred many times. Its antigen is still unknown. These data originate in a study of Graves' ophthalmopathy and Graves' hyperthyroidism. With 6 bases removed from V and 4 bases from J, the gap between germline ends came to 19 bases. The CDR3 consists of 15 residues. From germline, CDR1 is MNHNS and CDR2 SASEGT. RNA transcripts provided the template for amplifying TCR beta CDR3 regions. The library came from an HTBI-primed first-round RT-PCR and a second-round multiplex PCR. TCRdb used MiXCR to reprocess the multiplex PCR reads, holding one entry per CDR3 protein. The sample shows about 480,000 distinct CDR3 sequences, 13% to 15% of them seen only once. General observations from the study: With a specificity of around 76% and a sensitivity of about 71%, the model predicted ophthalmopathy progression.

The receptor was isolated from a woman aged 25 to 39 with Graves' ophthalmopathy. The rearrangement uses TRBV6-1 and TRBJ2-7; weak D call: TRBD2 (6 bases). The sample was blood. CDR3 sequence reads: CASRRTWEEGYEQYF. The CDR3 DNA reads as TGTGCCAGCAGGAGGACCTGGGAGGAAGGGTACGAGCAGTACTTC.